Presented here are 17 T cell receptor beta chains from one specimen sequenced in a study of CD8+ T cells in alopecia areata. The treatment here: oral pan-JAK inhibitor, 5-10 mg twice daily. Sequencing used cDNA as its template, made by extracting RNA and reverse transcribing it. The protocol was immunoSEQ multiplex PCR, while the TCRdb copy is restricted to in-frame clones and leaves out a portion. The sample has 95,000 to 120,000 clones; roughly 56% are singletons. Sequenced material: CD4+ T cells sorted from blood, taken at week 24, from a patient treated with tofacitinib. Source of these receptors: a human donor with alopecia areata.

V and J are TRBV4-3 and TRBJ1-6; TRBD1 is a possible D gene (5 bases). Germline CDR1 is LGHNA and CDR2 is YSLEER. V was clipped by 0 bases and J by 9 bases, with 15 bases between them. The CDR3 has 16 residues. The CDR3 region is CASSQDLVQGPSPLHF. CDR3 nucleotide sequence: TGCGCCAGCAGCCAAGATCTGGTCCAGGGACCTTCACCCCTCCACTTT.

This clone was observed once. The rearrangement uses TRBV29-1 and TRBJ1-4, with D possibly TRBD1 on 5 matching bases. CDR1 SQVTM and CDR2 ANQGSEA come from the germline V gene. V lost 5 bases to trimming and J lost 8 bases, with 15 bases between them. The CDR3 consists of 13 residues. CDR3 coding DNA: TGCAGCGTTTCCCTCTCCCGGGGGGAAAAACTGTTTTTT. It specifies CSVSLSRGEKLFF. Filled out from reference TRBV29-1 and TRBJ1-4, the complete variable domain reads SAVISQKPSRDICQRGTSLTIQCQVDSQVTMMFWYRQQPGQSLTLIATANQGSEATYESGFVIDKFPISRPNLTFSTLTVSNMSPEDSSIYLCSVSLSRGEKLFFGSGTQLSVL.

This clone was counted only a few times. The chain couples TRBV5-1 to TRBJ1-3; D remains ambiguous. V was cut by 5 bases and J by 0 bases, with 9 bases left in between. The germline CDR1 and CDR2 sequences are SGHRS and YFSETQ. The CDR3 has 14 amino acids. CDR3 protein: CASREGPSGNTIYF. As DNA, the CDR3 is TGCGCCAGCAGAGAAGGCCCCTCTGGAAACACCATATATTTT.

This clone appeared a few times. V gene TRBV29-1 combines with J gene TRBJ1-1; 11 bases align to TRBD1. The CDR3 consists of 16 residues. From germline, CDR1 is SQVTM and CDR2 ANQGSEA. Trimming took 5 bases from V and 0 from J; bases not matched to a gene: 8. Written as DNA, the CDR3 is TGCAGCGTTAGGACAGGGGGCGGAGGCATGAACACTGAAGCTTTCTTT. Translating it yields CSVRTGGGGMNTEAFF. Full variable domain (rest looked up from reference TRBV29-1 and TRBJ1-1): SAVISQKPSRDICQRGTSLTIQCQVDSQVTMMFWYRQQPGQSLTLIATANQGSEATYESGFVIDKFPISRPNLTFSTLTVSNMSPEDSSIYLCSVRTGGGGMNTEAFFGQGTRLTVV.

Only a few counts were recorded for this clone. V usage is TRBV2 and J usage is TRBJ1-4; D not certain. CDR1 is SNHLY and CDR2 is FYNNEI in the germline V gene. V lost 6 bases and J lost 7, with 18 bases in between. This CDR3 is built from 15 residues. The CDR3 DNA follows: TGTGCCAGCAGCGACCAGACAACGGGGAGTGAAAAACTGTTTTTT. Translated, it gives CASSDQTTGSEKLFF.

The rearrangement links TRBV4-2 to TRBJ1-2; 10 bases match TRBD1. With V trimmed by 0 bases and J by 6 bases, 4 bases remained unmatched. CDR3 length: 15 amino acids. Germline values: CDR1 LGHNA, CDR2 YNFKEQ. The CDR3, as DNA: TGTGCCAGCAGCCAAGATTCAGGGACAGGGGATGGCTACACCTTC. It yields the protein CASSQDSGTGDGYTF.

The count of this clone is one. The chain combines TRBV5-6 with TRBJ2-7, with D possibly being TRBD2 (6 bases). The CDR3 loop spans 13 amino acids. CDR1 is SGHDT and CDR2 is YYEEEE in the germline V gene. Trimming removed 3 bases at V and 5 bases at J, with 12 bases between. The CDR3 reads CASSSSGGNEQYF. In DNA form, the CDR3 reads TGTGCCAGCAGCTCTTCTGGGGGGAACGAGCAGTACTTC. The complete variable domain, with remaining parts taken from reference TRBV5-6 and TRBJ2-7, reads DAGVTQSPTHLIKTRGQQVTLRCSPKSGHDTVSWYQQALGQGPQFIFQYYEEEERQRGNFPDRFSGHQFPNYSSELNVNALLLGDSALYLCASSSSGGNEQYFGPGTRLTVT.

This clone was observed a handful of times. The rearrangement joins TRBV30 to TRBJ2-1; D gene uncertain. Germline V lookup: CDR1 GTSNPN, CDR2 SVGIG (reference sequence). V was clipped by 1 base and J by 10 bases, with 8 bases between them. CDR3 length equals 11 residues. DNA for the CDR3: TGTGCCTGGAGTGGGTTGGGCGAGCAGTTCTTC. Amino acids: CAWSGLGEQFF.

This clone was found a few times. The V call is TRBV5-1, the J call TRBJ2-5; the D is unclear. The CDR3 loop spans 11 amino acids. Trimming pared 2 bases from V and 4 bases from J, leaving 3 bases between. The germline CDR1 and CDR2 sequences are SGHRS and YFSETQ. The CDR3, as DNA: TGCGCCAGCAGCTTTCTAGAGACCCAGTACTTC. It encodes CASSFLETQYF.

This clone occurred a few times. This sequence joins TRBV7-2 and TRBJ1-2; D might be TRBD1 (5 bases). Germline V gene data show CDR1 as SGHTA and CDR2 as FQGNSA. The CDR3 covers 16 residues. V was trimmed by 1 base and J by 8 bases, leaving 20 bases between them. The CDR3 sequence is CASSLGQGSGWRGYTF. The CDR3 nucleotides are TGTGCCAGCAGCTTAGGGCAGGGCAGCGGGTGGAGGGGCTACACCTTC. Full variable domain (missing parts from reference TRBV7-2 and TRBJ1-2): GAGVSQSPSNKVTEKGKDVELRCDPISGHTALYWYRQSLGQGLEFLIYFQGNSAPDKSGLPSDRFSAERTGGSVSTLTIQRTQQEDSAVYLCASSLGQGSGWRGYTFGSGTRLTVV.

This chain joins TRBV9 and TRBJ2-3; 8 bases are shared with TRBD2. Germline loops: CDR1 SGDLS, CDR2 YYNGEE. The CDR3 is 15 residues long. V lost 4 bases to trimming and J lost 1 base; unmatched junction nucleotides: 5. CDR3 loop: CASSPGGGGTDTQYF. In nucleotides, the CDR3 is TGTGCCAGCAGCCCCGGGGGGGGCGGCACAGATACGCAGTATTTT.

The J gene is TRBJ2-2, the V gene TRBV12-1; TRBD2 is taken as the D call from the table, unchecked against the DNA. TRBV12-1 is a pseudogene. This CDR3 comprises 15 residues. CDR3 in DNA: TGTGCCAGCAGCAGGGGACTAGCGTCTAGCGGGGAGCTGTTTTTT. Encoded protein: CASSRGLASSGELFF.

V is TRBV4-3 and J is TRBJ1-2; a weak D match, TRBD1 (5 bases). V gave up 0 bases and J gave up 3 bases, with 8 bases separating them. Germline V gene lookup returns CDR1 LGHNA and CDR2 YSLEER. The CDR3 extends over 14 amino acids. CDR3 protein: CASSQDMGHYGYTF. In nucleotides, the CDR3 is TGCGCCAGCAGCCAAGATATGGGGCACTATGGCTACACCTTC.

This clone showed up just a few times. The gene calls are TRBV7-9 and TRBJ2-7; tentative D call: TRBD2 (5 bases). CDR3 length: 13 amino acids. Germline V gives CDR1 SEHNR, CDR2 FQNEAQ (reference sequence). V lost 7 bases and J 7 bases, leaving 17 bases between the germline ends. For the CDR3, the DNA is TGTGCCAGCATCCACAAGGCGGGTCGGGAGCAGTACTTC. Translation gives CASIHKAGREQYF.

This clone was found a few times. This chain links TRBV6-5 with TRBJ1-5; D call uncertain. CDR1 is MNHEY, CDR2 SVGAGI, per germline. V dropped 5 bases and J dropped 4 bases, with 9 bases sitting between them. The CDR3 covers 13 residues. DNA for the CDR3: TGTGCCAGCAGTCCGACCCAGAATCAGCCCCAGCATTTT. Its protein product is CASSPTQNQPQHF.

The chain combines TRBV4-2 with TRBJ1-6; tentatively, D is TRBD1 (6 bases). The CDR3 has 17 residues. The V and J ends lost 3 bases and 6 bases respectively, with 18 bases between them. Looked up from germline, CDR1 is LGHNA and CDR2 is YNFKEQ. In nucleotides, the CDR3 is TGTGCCAGCAGCCACTCTACAAGGGGGATGAGTAATTCACCCCTCCACTTT. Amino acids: CASSHSTRGMSNSPLHF.

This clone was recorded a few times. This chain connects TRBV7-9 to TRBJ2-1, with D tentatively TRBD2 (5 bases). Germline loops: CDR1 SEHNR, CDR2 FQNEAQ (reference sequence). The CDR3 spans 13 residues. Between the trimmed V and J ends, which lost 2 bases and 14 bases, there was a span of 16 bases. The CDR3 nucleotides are TGTGCCAGCAGCTTAATGGACGAGGGAAGAAAGTTCTTC. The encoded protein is CASSLMDEGRKFF.